This TCR beta chain is drawn from a study of spatial heterogeneity in lung cancer. Overall study: More beta-chain than alpha-chain sequences were consistently detected.

Broader study findings: Intratumoral expanded alpha and beta TCR counts were found to track tumor mutation counts.

The V segment lost 4 bases and the J segment 3 bases; nucleotides outside the gene matches: 18. CDR3 length: 19 amino acids. The V gene's germline CDR1 is LNHDA and CDR2 SQIVND (reference sequence). Sample time point: sample taken at primary tumor resection. Donors were roughly 70 untreated early-stage non-small cell lung cancer patients. Tumor, nontumor lung or frozen PBMC supplied whole RNA that was sequenced unsorted. Each TCR cDNA molecule carried a unique molecular identifier. TCRdb itself ran the 5' RACE reads through MiXCR, one entry per CDR3 protein. The table lists about 22,000 distinct CDR3 sequences, around 2.8% of them singletons. The table lists this clonotype with many counts. Its antigen is not identified.

The material sequenced was lung tumor tissue, taken at surgery. This chain joins TRBV19 and TRBJ2-4; 7 bases are shared with TRBD1. The origin of this receptor is a male donor with early-stage non-small cell lung cancer. The CDR3 DNA reads TGTGCCAGTAGTAAATTCTCACGGACAGGAGGTCTAAGCAAAAACATTCAGTACTTC. It translates to CASSKFSRTGGLSKNIQYF.